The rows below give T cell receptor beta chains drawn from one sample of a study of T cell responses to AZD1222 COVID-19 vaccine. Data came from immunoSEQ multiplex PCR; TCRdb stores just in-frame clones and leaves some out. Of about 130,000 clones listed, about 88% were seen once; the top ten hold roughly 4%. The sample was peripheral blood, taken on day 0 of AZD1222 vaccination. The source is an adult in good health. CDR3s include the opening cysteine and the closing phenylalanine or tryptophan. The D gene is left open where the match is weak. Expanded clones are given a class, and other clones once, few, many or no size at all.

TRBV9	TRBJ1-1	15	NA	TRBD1	TGTGCCAGCAGCCCAACGACAGGGGGTTCTAATAAAGCTTTCTTT	CASSPTTGGSNKAFF
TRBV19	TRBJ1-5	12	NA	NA	TGTGCCAGTAGTCCCGTCTATCAGCCCCAGCATTTT	CASSPVYQPQHF
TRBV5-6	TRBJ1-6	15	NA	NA	TGTGCCAGCAGCTTAGGGGGGGGGCTTGATTCACCCCTCCACTTT	CASSLGGGLDSPLHF
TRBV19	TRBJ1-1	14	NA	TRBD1	TGTGCCAGTAGACAGGGGAGGGTGAGCACTGAAGCTTTCTTT	CASRQGRVSTEAFF
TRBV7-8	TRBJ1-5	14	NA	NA	TGTGCCAGCAGCTGGAGGGGTGGCAATCAGCCCCAGCATTTT	CASSWRGGNQPQHF
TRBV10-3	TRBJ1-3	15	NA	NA	TGTGCCATCAGTGCCGGCGGTAACTCTGGAAACACCATATATTTT	CAISAGGNSGNTIYF
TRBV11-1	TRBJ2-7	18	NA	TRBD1	TGTGCCAGCAGCTTAGCGCGAGGGGGACAGGCGAGCTCCTACGAGCAGTACTTC	CASSLARGGQASSYEQYF
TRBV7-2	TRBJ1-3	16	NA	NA	TGTGCCAGCAGCTTCGCGGGGACAAGCTCTGGAAACACCATATATTTT	CASSFAGTSSGNTIYF
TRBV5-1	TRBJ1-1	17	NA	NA	TGCGCCAGCGAAAGGATGACAGCGGCCAACATGAACACTGAAGCTTTCTTT	CASERMTAANMNTEAFF
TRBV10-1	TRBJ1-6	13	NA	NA	TGCGCCAGCAGTGAGTCAGGGGAATCACCCCTCCACTTT	CASSESGESPLHF
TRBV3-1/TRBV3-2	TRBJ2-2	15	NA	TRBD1	TGTGCCAGCAGGGGGACAGGGGCGAACACCGGGGAGCTGTTTTTT	CASRGTGANTGELFF
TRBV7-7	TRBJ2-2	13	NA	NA	TGTGCTAGCCACAAGGGGTCCACCGGGGAGCTGTTTTTT	CASHKGSTGELFF
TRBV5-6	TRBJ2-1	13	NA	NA	TGTGCCAGCAGCTCGACCCCCTACAATGAGCAGTTCTTC	CASSSTPYNEQFF
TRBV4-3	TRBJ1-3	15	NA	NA	TGCGCCAGCAGCCAAGACAGGGGCGCCAGAAACACCATATATTTT	CASSQDRGARNTIYF
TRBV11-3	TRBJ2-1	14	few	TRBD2	TGTGCCAGCAGCTTACCTAGCGGGGGGGAAGAGCAGTTCTTC	CASSLPSGGEEQFF
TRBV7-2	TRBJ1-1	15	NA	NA	TGTGCCAGCAGCTTAGCGCCGAGGATGGCCACTGAAGCTTTCTTT	CASSLAPRMATEAFF
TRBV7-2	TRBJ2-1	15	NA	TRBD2	TGTGCCAGCAGCTTAGCAGGACTAGAAGGCAATGAGCAGTTCTTC	CASSLAGLEGNEQFF
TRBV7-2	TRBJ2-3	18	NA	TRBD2	TGTGCCAGCAAGACTAGCGGGGGGATTCGGAGGGGCACAGATACGCAGTATTTT	CASKTSGGIRRGTDTQYF
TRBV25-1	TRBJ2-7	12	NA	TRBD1	TGTGCCGTATTGGACAGGGGGCTTGAGCAGTACTTC	CAVLDRGLEQYF
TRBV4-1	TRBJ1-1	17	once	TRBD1	TGCGCCAGCAGCCCCTACCAGCCCGGGACAGGGTTGACTGAAGCTTTCTTT	CASSPYQPGTGLTEAFF
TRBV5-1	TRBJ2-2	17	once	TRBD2	TGCGCCAGCAGCTTGGGACTAGCGGCAGTGTCACCGGGGGAGCTGTTTTTT	CASSLGLAAVSPGELFF
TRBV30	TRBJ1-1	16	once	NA	TGTGCCTGGAGTGTTGCGACGGGACGTATGAACACTGAAGCTTTCTTT	CAWSVATGRMNTEAFF
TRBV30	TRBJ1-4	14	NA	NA	TGTGCCTGGAAGGGGGGCCCAACTAATGAAAAACTGTTTTTT	CAWKGGPTNEKLFF
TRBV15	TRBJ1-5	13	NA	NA	TGTGCCACCAGCGACTATAGAGGTCAGCCCCAGCATTTT	CATSDYRGQPQHF
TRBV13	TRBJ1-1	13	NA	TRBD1	TGTGCCAGCAGATTGGGCAGGGGGGCTGAAGCTTTCTTT	CASRLGRGAEAFF
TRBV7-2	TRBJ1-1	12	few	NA	TGTGCCAGCAGCGCGTACGGAGGAGAAGCTTTCTTT	CASSAYGGEAFF
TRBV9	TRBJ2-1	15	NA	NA	TGTGCCAGCAGCTCCGAGGGGCTCACCTACAATGAGCAGTTCTTC	CASSSEGLTYNEQFF
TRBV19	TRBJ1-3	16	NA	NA	TGTGCCAGTAGTATGGGTACAAGCAGGGGATTAAACACCATATATTTT	CASSMGTSRGLNTIYF
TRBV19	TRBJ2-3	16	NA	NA	TGTGCCAGTAGTATACTTGGAGGTCGGGTCACAGATACGCAGTATTTT	CASSILGGRVTDTQYF
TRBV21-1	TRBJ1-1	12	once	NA	TGTGCCAGCAGGGGTTCGGGGGTCGAAGCTTTCTTT	CASRGSGVEAFF
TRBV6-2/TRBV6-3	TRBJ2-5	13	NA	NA	TGTGCCAGCAGTTACGGGACCGAGTTTCGGCAGTACTTC	CASSYGTEFRQYF
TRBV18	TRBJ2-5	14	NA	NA	TGTGCCACGTCGACGGGGGGCCTTCAAGAGACCCAGTACTTC	CATSTGGLQETQYF
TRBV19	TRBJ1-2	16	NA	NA	TGTGCCAGTAGTATAGATCTAGGGGCCCCGAACTATGGCTACACCTTC	CASSIDLGAPNYGYTF
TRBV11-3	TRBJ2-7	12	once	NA	TGTGCCAGCAGCTTTTCGGGCCTCGAGCAGTACTTC	CASSFSGLEQYF
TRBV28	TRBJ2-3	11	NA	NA	TGTGCCAGCAGTCCCCGAGATACGCAGTATTTT	CASSPRDTQYF
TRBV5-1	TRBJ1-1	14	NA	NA	TGCGCCAGCAGCTTGATGGTTCAGAACACTGAAGCTTTCTTT	CASSLMVQNTEAFF